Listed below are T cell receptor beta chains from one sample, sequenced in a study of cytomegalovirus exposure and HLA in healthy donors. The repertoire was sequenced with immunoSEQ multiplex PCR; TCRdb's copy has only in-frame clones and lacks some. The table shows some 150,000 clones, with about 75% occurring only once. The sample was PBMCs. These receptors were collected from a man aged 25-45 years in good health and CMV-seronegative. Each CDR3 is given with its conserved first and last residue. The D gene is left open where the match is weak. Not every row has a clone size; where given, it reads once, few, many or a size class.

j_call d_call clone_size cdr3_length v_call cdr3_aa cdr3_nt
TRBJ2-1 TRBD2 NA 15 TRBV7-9 CASSSVSVREHEQFF TGTGCCAGCAGCTCAGTGTCGGTGCGGGAGCATGAGCAGTTCTTC
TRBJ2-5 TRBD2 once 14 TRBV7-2 CASSLGLLAGEQYF TGTGCCAGCAGCTTAGGTTTATTAGCGGGAGAGCAGTACTTC
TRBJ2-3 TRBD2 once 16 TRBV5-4 CASSFLSGSGTDTQYF TGTGCCAGCAGTTTCCTTAGCGGGAGCGGCACAGATACGCAGTATTTT
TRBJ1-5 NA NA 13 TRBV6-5 CASKGGSNQPQHF TGTGCCAGCAAAGGGGGTAGCAATCAGCCCCAGCATTTT
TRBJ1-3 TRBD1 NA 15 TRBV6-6 CASSPQGAPGNTIYF TGTGCCAGCAGTCCTCAGGGGGCTCCAGGAAACACCATATATTTT
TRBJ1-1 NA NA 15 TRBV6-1 CASSESGGGYTEAFF TGTGCCAGCAGTGAATCCGGAGGAGGGTACACTGAAGCTTTCTTT
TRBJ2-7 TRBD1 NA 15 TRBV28 CASSLGQGAAYEQYF TGTGCCAGCAGTTTGGGGCAGGGGGCTGCCTACGAGCAGTACTTC
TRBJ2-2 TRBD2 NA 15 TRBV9 CASSVASGVTGELFF TGTGCCAGCAGCGTAGCTAGCGGGGTTACCGGGGAGCTGTTTTTT
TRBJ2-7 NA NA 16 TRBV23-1 CASSPIPGHPNYEQYF TGCGCCAGCAGTCCAATTCCGGGACACCCAAACTACGAGCAGTACTTC
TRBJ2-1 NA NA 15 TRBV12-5 CASGLPRRRFNEQFF TGTGCTAGTGGTCTGCCCCGGAGGCGGTTCAATGAGCAGTTCTTC
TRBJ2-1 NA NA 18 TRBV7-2 CASSLRDSLPGLRNEQFF TGTGCCAGCAGCTTAAGGGACAGCCTGCCGGGACTTCGGAATGAGCAGTTCTTC
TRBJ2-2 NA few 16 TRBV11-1 CASSLPGGLNTGELFF TGTGCCAGCAGCTTACCAGGGGGACTCAACACCGGGGAGCTGTTTTTT
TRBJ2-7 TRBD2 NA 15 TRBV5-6 CASSLMGLAGEGLLF TGTGCCAGCAGCTTGATGGGACTAGCGGGAGAGGGCCTCCTCTTC
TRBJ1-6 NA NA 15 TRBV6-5 CASSYSRGYNSPLHF TGTGCCAGCAGTTACTCGAGGGGGTATAATTCACCCCTCCACTTT
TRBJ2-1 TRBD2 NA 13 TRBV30 CAWSVLAGDEQFF TGTGCCTGGAGTGTTTTAGCGGGAGATGAGCAGTTCTTC
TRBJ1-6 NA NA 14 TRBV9 CASSAGHLNSPLHF TGTGCCAGCAGCGCCGGACACCTTAATTCACCCCTCCACTTT
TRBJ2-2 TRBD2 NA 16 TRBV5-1 CASSVAGGSNTGELFF TGCGCCAGCAGTGTAGCGGGAGGCTCGAACACCGGGGAGCTGTTTTTT
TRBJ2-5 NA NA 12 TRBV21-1 CANRTPAETQYF TGTGCCAACAGGACACCTGCGGAGACCCAGTACTTC
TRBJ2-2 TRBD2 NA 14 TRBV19 CASSIGRDAGELFF TGTGCCAGTAGTATTGGGAGGGACGCCGGGGAGCTGTTTTTT
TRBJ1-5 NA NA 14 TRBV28 CASSLGQPNQPQHF TGTGCCAGCAGTTTGGGGCAGCCCAATCAGCCCCAGCATTTT
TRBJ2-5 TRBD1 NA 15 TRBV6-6 CASSYGTGVGETQYF TGTGCCAGCAGTTACGGGACAGGGGTCGGGGAGACCCAGTACTTC
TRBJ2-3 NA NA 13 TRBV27 CASSTGATDTQYF TGTGCCAGCTCCACAGGCGCGACAGATACGCAGTATTTT
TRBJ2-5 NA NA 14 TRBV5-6 CASSLAGPAGTQYF TGTGCCAGCAGCTTGGCCGGCCCGGCAGGGACCCAGTACTTC
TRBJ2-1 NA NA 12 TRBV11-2 CASSLNRGEQFF TGTGCCAGCAGCTTAAACCGAGGTGAGCAGTTCTTC
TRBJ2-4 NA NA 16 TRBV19 CASTSLRLIAKNIQYF TGTGCCAGTACCTCCCTGCGTCTGATAGCCAAAAACATTCAGTACTTC
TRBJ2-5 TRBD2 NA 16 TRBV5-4 CASSDDKRGLQETQYF TGTGCCAGCAGCGACGACAAGCGGGGGCTACAAGAGACCCAGTACTTC
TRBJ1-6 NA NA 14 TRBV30 CAWSPGRGRSPLHF TGTGCCTGGAGCCCTGGACGGGGGAGGTCACCCCTCCACTTT
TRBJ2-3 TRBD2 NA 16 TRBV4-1 CASSHLAGGSSDTQYF TGCGCCAGCAGCCATCTAGCGGGAGGATCATCAGATACGCAGTATTTT
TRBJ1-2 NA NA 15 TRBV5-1 CASSIGQKSFYGYTF TGCGCCAGCAGCATTGGACAGAAAAGCTTCTATGGCTACACCTTC
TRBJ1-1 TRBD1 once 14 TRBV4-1 CASSRDRANTEAFF TGCGCCAGCAGCCGTGACAGGGCGAACACTGAAGCTTTCTTT
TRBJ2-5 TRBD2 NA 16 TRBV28 CASSLGASGDQETQYF TGTGCCAGCAGTTTGGGGGCTAGCGGGGACCAAGAGACCCAGTACTTC
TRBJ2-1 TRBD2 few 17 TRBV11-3 CASSLDLGLAGVHEQFF TGTGCCAGCAGCTTAGATTTAGGACTAGCGGGAGTACATGAGCAGTTCTTC
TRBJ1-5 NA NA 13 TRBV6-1 CASKEVSNQPQHF TGTGCCTCAAAAGAGGTTAGCAATCAGCCCCAGCATTTT
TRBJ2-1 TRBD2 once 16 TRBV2 CASRAGAGGVLNEQFF TGTGCCAGCAGGGCGGGAGCGGGGGGGGTGTTAAATGAGCAGTTCTTC